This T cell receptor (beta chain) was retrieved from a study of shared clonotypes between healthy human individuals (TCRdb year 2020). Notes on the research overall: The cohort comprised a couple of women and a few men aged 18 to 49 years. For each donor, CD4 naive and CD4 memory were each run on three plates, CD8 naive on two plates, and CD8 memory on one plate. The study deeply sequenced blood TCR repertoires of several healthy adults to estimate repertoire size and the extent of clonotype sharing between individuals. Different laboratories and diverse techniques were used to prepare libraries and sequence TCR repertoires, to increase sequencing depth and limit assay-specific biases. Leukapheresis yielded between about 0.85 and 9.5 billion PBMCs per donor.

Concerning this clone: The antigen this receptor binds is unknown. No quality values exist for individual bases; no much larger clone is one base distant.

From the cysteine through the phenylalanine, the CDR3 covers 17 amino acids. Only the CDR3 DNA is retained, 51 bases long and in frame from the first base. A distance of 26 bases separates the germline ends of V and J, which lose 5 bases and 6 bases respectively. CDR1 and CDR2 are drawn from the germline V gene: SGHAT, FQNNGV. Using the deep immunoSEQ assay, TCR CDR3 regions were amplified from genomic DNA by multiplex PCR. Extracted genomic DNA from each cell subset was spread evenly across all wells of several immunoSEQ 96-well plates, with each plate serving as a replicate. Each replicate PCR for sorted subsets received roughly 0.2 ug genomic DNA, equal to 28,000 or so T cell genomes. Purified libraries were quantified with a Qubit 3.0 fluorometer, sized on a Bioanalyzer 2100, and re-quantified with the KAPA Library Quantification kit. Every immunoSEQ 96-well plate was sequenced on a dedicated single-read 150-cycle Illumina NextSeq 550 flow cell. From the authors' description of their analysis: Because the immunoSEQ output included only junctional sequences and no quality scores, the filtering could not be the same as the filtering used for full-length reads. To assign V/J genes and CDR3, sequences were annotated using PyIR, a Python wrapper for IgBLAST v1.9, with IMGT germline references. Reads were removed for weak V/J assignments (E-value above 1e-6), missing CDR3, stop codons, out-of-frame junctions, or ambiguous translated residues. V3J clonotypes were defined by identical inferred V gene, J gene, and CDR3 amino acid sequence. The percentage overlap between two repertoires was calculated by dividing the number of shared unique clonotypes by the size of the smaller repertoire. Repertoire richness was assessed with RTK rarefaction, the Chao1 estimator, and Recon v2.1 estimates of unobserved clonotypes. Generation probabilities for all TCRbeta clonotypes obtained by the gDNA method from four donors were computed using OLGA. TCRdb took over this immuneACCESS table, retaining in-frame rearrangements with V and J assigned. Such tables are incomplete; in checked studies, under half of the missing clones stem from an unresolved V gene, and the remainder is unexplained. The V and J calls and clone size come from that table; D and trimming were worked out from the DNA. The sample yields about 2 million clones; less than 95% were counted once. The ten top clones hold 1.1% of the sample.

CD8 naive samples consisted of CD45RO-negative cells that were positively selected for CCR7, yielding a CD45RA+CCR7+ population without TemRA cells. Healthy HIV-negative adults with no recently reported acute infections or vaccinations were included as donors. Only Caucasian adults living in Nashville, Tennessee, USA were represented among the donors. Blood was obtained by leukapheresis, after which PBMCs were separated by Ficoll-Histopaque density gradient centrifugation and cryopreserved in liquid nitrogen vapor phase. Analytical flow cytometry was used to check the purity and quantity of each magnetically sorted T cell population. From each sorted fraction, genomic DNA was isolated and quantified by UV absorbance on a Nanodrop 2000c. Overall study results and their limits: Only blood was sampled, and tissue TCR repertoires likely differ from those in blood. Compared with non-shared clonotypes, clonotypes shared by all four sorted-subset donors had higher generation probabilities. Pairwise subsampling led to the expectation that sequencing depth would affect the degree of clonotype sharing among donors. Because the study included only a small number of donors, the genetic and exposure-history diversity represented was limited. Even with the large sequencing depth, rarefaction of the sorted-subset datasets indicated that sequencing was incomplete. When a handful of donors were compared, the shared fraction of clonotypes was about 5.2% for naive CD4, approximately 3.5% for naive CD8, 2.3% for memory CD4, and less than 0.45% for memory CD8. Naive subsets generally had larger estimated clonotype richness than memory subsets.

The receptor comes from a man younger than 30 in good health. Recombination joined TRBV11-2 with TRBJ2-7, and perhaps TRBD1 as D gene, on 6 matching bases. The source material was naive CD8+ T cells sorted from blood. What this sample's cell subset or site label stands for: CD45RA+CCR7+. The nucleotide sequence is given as TGTGCCAGCAGCCCCGACCGCAGGGGTACGGCACGGGGCGAGCAGTACTTC. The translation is CASSPDRRGTARGEQYF.